These T cell receptor beta chains were read from a single sample in a study of blood T cells in healthy people across ages. MiXCR, run by TCRdb on the 5' RACE reads, gives a single entry per CDR3 protein. The sample yields about 500,000 distinct CDR3 sequences, under 30% seen once. These data were likewise used in another study, on T cells of mothers and their children.

Sequenced material: blood. These receptors all come from a boy aged 10-17 years in good health. Each CDR3 is given with its conserved first and last residue. The order of the fields is V gene, clone size, J gene, CDR3 protein. Clone size is given for some rows only: seen once, a few or many times, or a class if the clone is expanded.

V: TRBV27
size: .
J: TRBJ2-1
CDR3: CASSLIYYEQFF

V: TRBV29-1
size: many
J: TRBJ2-7
CDR3: CSVERGYEQYF

V: TRBV28
size: .
J: TRBJ2-7
CDR3: CASSSRGACEQYF

V: TRBV20-1
size: .
J: TRBJ2-1
CDR3: CSARGGSSGSTYNEQFF

V: TRBV20-1
size: .
J: TRBJ2-6
CDR3: CSAKARSSGANVLTF

V: TRBV5-1
size: few
J: TRBJ2-3
CDR3: CASGLAGGSTDTQYF

V: TRBV7-3
size: few
J: TRBJ2-5
CDR3: CASSLVGQGISQETQYF

V: TRBV7-6
size: few
J: TRBJ1-4
CDR3: CASSLTDREKLFF

V: TRBV19
size: .
J: TRBJ1-1
CDR3: CASSAESGTEFGAFF

V: TRBV12-3/TRBV12-4
size: .
J: TRBJ2-1
CDR3: CASSSPRDTESNNEQFF

V: TRBV5-5
size: .
J: TRBJ2-5
CDR3: CASSLVQDDQETQYF

V: TRBV7-2
size: few
J: TRBJ1-2
CDR3: CASSFDGGARYYGYTF

V: TRBV6-5
size: .
J: TRBJ1-2
CDR3: CASSYLQGGYGYTF

V: TRBV7-8
size: .
J: TRBJ2-5
CDR3: CASRDRGAETQYF

V: TRBV27
size: .
J: TRBJ1-5
CDR3: CASSEGRYSNQPQHF

V: TRBV6-2/TRBV6-3
size: .
J: TRBJ2-7
CDR3: CASRHTTEAGEQYF

V: TRBV7-2
size: many
J: TRBJ1-4
CDR3: CASSLGPFPAANEKLFF

V: TRBV18
size: .
J: TRBJ2-1
CDR3: CASSPTSGVYNEQFF

V: TRBV20-1
size: few
J: TRBJ2-5
CDR3: CSARDRKRESGTQYF

V: TRBV27
size: .
J: TRBJ1-4
CDR3: CASSLLQNEKLFF

V: TRBV12-3/TRBV12-4
size: few
J: TRBJ2-5
CDR3: CASSFVTGAPQETQYF

V: TRBV10-3
size: .
J: TRBJ2-4
CDR3: CAISESGNIQYF

V: TRBV9
size: .
J: TRBJ1-4
CDR3: CASSAPGEGHNEKLFF

V: TRBV7-9
size: many
J: TRBJ2-7
CDR3: CASSPTSSYEQYF

V: TRBV29-1
size: once
J: TRBJ2-3
CDR3: CSVAGGAVLGTDTQYF

V: TRBV15
size: .
J: TRBJ1-4
CDR3: CATSRDGREKLFF

V: TRBV4-3
size: .
J: TRBJ2-5
CDR3: CASSQGHTSGGATSRETQYF

V: TRBV5-8
size: .
J: TRBJ1-1
CDR3: CAIAFGMGEAFF

V: TRBV7-2
size: few
J: TRBJ2-5
CDR3: CASSPIKVAGGFGETQYF